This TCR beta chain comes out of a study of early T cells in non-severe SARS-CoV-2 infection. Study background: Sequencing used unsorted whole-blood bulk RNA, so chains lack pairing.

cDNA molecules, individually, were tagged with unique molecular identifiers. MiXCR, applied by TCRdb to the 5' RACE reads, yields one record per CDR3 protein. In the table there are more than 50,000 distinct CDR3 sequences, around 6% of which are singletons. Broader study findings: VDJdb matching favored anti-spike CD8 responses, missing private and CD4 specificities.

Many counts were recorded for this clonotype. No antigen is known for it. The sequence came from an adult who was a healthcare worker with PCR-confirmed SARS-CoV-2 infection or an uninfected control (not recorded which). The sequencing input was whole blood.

The CDR3 is CASSAEESNRGPTNEKLFF. The CDR3 DNA reads TGTGCCAGCAGCGCGGAAGAGTCCAACAGGGGGCCAACTAATGAAAAACTGTTTTTT. The rearrangement joins TRBV9 to TRBJ1-4, with 9 bases lining up with TRBD1. The CDR3 has 19 amino acids. Germline V gene lookup returns CDR1 SGDLS and CDR2 YYNGEE. V shed 3 bases, J shed 0 bases, and the junction held 12 bases outside the gene matches.